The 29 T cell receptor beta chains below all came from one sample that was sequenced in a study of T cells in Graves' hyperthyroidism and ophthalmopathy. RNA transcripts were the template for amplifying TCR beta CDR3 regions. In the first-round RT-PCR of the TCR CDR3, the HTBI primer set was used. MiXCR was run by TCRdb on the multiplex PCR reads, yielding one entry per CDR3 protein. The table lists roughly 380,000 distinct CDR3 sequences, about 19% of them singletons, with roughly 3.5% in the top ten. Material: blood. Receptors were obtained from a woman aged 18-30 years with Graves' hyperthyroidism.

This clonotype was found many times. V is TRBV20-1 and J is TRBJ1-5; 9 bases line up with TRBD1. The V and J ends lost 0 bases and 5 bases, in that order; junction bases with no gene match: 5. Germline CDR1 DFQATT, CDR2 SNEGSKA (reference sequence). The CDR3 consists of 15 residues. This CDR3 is CSARDSGTGYQPQHF. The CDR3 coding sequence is TGCAGTGCTAGAGATTCGGGGACAGGGTATCAGCCCCAGCATTTT.

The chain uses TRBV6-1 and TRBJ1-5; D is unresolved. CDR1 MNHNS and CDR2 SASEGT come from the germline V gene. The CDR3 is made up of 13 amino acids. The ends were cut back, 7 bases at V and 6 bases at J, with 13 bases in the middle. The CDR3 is CASTLKGGQPQHF. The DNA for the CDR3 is TGTGCCAGCACCTTGAAGGGTGGTCAGCCCCAGCATTTT.

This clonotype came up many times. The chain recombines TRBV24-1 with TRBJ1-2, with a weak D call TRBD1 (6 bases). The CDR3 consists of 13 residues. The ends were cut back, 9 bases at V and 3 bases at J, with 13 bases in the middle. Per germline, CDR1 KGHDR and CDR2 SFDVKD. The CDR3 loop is CATRQGSHYGYTF. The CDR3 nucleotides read TGTGCCACCCGGCAGGGGTCACACTATGGCTACACCTTC.

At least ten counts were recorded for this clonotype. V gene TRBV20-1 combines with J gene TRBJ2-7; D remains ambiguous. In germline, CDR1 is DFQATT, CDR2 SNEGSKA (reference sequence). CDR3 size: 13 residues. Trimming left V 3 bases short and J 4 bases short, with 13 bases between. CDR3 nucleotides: TGCAGTGCTAGGGGGAAGCTGGGGTACGAGCAGTACTTC. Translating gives CSARGKLGYEQYF.

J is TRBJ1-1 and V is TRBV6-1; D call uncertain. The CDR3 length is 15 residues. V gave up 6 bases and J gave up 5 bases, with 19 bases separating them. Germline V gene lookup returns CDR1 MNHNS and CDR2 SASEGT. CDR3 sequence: CASRVNQDRGTEAFF. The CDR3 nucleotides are TGTGCCAGCAGAGTAAATCAGGATAGAGGGACTGAAGCTTTCTTT.

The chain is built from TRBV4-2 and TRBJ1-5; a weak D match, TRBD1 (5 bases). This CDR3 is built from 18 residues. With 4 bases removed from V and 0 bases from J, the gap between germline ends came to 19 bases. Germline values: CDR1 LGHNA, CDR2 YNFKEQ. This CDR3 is CASSPRADHSYSNQPQHF. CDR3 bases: TGTGCCAGCAGCCCCAGGGCCGACCATTCTTATAGCAATCAGCCCCAGCATTTT.

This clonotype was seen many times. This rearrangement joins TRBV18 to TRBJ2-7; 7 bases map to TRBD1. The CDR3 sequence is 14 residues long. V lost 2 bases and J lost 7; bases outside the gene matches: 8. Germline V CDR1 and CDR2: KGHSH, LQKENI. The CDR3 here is CASSPGTASIEQYF. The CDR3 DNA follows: TGTGCCAGCTCACCAGGGACAGCATCCATTGAGCAGTACTTC.

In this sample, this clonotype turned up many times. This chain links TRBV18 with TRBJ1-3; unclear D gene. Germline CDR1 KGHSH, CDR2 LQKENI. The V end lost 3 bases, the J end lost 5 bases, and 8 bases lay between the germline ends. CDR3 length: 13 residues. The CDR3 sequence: CASSPGYRNTIYF. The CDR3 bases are TGTGCCAGCTCACCTGGTTATAGAAACACCATATATTTT.

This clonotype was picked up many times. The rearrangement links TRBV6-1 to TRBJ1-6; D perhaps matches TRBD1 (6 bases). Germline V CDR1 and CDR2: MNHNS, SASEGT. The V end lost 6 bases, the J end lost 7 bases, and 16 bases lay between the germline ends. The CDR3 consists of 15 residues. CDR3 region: CASRDSVNLNSPLHF. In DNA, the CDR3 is TGTGCCAGCAGGGACAGCGTAAACCTAAATTCACCCCTCCACTTT.

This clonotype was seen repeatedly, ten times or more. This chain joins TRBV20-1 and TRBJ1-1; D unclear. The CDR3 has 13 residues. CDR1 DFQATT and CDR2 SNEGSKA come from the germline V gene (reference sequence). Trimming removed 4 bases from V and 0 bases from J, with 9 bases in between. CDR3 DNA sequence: TGCAGTGCTAAAAGACTGTTGAACACTGAAGCTTTCTTT. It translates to CSAKRLLNTEAFF.

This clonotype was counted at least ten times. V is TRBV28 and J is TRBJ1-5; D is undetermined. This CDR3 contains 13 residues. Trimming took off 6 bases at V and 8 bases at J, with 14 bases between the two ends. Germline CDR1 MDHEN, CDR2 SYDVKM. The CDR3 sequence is CASRLLVGEPQHF. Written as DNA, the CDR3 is TGTGCCAGCAGACTACTTGTCGGAGAGCCCCAGCATTTT.

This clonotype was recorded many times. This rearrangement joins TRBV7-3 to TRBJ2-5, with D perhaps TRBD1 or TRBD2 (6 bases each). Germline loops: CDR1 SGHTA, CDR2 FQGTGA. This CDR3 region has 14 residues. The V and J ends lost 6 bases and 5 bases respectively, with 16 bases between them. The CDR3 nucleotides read TGTGCCAGCAGTCATAAGGGGGGCTTGGAGACCCAGTACTTC. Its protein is CASSHKGGLETQYF.

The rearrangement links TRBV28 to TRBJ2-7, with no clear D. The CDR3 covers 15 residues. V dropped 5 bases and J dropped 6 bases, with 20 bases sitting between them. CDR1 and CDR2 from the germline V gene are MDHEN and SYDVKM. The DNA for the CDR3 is TGTGCCAGCAGTCCCGAATCGGCTTACCGGCTCGAGCAGTACTTC. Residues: CASSPESAYRLEQYF.

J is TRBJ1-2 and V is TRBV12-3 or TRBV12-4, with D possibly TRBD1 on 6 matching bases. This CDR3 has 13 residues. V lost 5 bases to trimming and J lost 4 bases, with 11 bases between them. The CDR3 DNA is TGTGCCAGCAGTCGGACAGTCAGCTATGGCTACACCTTC. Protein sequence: CASSRTVSYGYTF.

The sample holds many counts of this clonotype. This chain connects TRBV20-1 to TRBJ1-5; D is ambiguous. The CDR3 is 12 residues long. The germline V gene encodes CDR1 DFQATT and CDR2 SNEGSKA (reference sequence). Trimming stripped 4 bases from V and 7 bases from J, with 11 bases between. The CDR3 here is CSATNSLQPQHF. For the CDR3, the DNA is TGCAGTGCTACCAATTCCCTACAGCCCCAGCATTTT.

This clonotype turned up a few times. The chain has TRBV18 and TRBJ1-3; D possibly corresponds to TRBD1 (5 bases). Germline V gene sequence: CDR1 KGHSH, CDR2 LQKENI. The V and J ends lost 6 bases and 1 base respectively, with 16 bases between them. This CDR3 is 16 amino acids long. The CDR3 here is CASSPVEGTSGNTIYF. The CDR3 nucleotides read TGTGCCAGCTCCCCCGTCGAAGGGACGTCTGGAAACACCATATATTTT.

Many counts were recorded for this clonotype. Written as DNA, the CDR3 is TGTGCCAGCCTTTTTCTCCGGGACAGCTACGAGCAGTACTTC. Encoded protein: CASLFLRDSYEQYF. The rearrangement joins TRBV2 to TRBJ2-7; 7 bases match TRBD1. The CDR3 loop spans 14 amino acids. Trimming cost V 8 bases and J 3 bases; bases outside gene matches: 10. Germline values: CDR1 SNHLY, CDR2 FYNNEI. The variable domain in full, completed from reference TRBV2 and TRBJ2-7, reads EPEVTQTPSHQVTQMGQEVILRCVPISNHLYFYWYRQILGQKVEFLVSFYNNEISEKSEIFDDQFSVERPDGSNFTLKIRSTKLEDSAMYFCASLFLRDSYEQYFGPGTRLTVT.

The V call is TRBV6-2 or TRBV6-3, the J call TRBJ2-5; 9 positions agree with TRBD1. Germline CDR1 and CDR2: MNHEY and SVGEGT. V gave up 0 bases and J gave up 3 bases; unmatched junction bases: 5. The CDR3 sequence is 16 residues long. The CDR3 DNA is TGTGCCAGCAGTTACTCAAAACAGGGGGCGAAAGAGACCCAGTACTTC. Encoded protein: CASSYSKQGAKETQYF.

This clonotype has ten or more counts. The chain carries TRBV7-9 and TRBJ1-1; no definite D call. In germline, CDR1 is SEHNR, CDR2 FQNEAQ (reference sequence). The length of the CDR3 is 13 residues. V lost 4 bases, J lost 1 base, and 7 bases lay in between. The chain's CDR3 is CASSSEKNTEAFF. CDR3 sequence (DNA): TGTGCCAGCAGCTCCGAAAAGAACACTGAAGCTTTCTTT.

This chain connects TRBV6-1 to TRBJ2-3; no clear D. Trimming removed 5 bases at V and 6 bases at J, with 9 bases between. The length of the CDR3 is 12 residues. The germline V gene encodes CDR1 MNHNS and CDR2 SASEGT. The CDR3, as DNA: TGTGCCAGCAGTCTCCCGTCGGATACGCAGTATTTT. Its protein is CASSLPSDTQYF.

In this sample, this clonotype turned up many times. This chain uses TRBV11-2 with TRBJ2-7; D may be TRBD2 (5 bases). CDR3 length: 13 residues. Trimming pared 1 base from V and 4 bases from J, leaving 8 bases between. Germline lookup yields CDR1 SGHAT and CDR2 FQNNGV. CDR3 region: CASSLVGEYEQYF. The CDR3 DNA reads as TGTGCCAGCAGCTTAGTTGGGGAGTACGAGCAGTACTTC.

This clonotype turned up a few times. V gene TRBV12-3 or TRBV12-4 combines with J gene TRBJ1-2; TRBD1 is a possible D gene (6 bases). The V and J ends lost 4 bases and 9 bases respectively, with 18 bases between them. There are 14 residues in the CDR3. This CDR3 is CASSSDRRIRRYTF. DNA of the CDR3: TGTGCCAGCAGTTCGGACAGACGAATCCGTCGCTACACCTTC.

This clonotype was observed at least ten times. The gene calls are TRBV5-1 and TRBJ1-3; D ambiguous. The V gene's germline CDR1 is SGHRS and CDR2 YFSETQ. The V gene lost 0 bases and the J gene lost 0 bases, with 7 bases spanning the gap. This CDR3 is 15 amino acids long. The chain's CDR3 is CASSLAPVSGNTIYF. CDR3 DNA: TGCGCCAGCAGCTTGGCCCCGGTCTCTGGAAACACCATATATTTT.

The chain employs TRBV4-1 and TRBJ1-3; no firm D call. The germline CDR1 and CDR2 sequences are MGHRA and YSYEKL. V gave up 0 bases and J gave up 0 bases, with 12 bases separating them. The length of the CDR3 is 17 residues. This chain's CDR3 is CASSQDLIGFSGNTIYF. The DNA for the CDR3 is TGCGCCAGCAGCCAAGATCTGATTGGCTTCTCTGGAAACACCATATATTTT.

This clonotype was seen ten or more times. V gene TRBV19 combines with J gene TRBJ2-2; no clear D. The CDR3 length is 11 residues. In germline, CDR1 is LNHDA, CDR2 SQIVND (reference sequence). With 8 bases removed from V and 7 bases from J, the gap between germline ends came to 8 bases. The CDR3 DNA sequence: TGTGCCAGTTACCGGATCGGGGAGCTGTTTTTT. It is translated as CASYRIGELFF.

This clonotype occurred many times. As DNA, the CDR3 is TGTGCCAGCAGGAGACAGGGCATCGCCGGGGAGCTGTTTTTT. Amino acids: CASRRQGIAGELFF. The chain has TRBV28 and TRBJ2-2; TRBD1 agrees at 7 bases. V was pared by 6 bases and J by 6 bases, with 7 bases of the junction left unmatched. Germline V gives CDR1 MDHEN, CDR2 SYDVKM. This CDR3 has 14 residues.

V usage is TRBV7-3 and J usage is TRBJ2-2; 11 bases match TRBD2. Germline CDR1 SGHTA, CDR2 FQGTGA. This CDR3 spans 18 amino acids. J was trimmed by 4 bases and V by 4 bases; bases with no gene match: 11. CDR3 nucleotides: TGTGCCAGCAGCTCCGAACAAACTAGCGGGGGCCCCACCGGGGAGCTGTTTTTT. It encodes CASSSEQTSGGPTGELFF.

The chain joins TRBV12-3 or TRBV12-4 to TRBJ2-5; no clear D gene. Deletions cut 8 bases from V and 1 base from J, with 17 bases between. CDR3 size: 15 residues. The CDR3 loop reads CASGFTAPTQETQYF. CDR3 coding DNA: TGTGCCAGCGGATTTACGGCACCGACCCAAGAGACCCAGTACTTC.

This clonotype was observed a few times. CDR3 sequence (DNA): TGTGCCAGCAGTTTCTACGAGAAGAACATTCAGTACTTC. It encodes CASSFYEKNIQYF. The rearrangement uses TRBV28 and TRBJ2-4; D unresolved. Trimming pared 3 bases from V and 7 bases from J, leaving 10 bases between. This CDR3 spans 13 amino acids. Germline lookup yields CDR1 MDHEN and CDR2 SYDVKM.